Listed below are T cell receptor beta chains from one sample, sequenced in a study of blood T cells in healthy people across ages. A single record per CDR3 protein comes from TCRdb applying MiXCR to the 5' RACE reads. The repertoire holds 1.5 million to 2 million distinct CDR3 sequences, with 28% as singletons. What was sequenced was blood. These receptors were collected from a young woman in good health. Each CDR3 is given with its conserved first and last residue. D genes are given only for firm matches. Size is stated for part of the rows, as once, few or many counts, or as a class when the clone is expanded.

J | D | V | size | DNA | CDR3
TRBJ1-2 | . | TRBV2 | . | TGTGCCAGCAGTCCCGGGTGGGCCTATGGCTACACCTTC | CASSPGWAYGYTF
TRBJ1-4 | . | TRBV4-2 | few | TGTGCCAGCAGCCAGTCAACCGAGGAAAAACTGTTTTTT | CASSQSTEEKLFF
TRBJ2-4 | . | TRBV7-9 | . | TGTGCCAGCAGCCGAACAGGTGGGGGAAACATTCAGTACTTC | CASSRTGGGNIQYF
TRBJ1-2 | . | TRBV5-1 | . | TGCGCCAGCAGCGCAACCTCTCACAGGGATGGCTACACCTTC | CASSATSHRDGYTF
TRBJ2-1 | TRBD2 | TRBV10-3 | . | TGTGCCACCAGTGAAGTTCCCGGCGGGAGGGCCAACAATGAGCAGTTCTTC | CATSEVPGGRANNEQFF
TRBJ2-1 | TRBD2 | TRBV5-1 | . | TGCGCCAGCAGCTATAGACTAGCGGGAGACGATGAGCAGTTCTTC | CASSYRLAGDDEQFF
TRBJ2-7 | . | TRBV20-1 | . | TGCAGTGCTAGTGCACGTATCCTGAACGAGCAGTACTTC | CSASARILNEQYF
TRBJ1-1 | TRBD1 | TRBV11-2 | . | TGTGCCAGCAGGACAAACAGGGGATACACTGAAGCTTTCTTT | CASRTNRGYTEAFF
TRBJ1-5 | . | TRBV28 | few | TGTGCCAGCAGGCGAGGCGGACAGAGCTATCGGCCCCAGCATTTT | CASRRGGQSYRPQHF
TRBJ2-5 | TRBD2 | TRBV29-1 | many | TGCAGCGTTGGGGGCTCGGGGGGAGAAGAGACCCAGTACTTC | CSVGGSGGEETQYF
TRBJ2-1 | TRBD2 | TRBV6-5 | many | TGTGCCACCGCGGGGGGTTACTACAATGAGCAGTTCTTC | CATAGGYYNEQFF
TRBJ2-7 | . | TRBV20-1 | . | TGCAGTGCTAGAGATTCCGTAGATTACGAGCAGTACTTC | CSARDSVDYEQYF
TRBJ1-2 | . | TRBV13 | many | TGTGCCAGCAGCTTACGCCGGGGTCACTATGGCTACACCTTC | CASSLRRGHYGYTF
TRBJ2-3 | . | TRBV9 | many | TGTGCCAGCAGCCCCGACAGGTTGGGTACGCAGTATTTT | CASSPDRLGTQYF
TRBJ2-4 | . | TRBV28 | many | TGTGCCAGCAGTTTCGCGGGACCCCTAGCCAAAAACATTCAGTACTTC | CASSFAGPLAKNIQYF
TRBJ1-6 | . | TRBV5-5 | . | TGTGCCAGCAGCTTGGGGTCTCCGAGGATTTCACCCCTCCACTTT | CASSLGSPRISPLHF
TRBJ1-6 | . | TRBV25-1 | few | TGTGCCAGCAGTGACGCCCGCGCAGTTGGGTCACCCCTCCACTTT | CASSDARAVGSPLHF
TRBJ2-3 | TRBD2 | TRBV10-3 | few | TGTGCCATCAGTGCGGGACTAGCGGGAGGTACGCAGTATTTT | CAISAGLAGGTQYF